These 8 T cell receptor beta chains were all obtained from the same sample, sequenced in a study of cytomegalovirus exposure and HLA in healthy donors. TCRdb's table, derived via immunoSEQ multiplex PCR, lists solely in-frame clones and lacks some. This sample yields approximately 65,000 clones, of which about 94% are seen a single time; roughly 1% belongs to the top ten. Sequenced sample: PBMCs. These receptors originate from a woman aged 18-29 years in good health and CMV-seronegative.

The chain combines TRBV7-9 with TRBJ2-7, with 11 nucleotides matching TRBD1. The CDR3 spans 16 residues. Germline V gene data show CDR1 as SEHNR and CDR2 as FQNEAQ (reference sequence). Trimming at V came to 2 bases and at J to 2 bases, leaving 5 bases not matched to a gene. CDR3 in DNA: TGTGCCAGCAGCTTATATCAGGGACAGGGGGCCTACGAGCAGTACTTC. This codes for CASSLYQGQGAYEQYF.

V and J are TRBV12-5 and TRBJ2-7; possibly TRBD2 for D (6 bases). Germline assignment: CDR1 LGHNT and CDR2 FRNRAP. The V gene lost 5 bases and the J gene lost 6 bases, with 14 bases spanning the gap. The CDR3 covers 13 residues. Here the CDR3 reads CASGQGIGGEQYF. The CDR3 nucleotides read TGTGCTAGTGGTCAAGGGATCGGGGGCGAGCAGTACTTC.

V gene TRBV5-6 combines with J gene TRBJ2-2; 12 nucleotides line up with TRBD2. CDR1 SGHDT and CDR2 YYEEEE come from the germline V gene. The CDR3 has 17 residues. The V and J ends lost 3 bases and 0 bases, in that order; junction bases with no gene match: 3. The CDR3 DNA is TGTGCCAGCAGCTACGGGACTAGCGGGTCGAACACCGGGGAGCTGTTTTTT. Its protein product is CASSYGTSGSNTGELFF.

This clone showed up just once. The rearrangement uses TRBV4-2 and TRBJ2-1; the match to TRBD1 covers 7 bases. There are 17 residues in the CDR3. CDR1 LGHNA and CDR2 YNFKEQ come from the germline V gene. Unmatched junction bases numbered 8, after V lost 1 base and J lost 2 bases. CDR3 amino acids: CASSQAITGVTYNEQFF. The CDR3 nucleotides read TGTGCCAGCAGCCAAGCTATAACAGGGGTAACCTACAATGAGCAGTTCTTC.

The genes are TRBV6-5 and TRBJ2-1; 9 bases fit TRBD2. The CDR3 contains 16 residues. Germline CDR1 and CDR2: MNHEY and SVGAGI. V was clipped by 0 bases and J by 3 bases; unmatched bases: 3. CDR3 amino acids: CASSYSAGGVYNEQFF. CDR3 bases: TGTGCCAGCAGTTACTCGGCGGGGGGGGTCTACAATGAGCAGTTCTTC.

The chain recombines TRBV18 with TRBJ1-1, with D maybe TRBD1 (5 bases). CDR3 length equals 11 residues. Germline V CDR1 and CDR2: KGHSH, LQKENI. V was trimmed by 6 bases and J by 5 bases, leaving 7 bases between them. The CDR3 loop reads CASSGGTEAFF. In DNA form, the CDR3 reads TGTGCCAGCTCGGGGGGTACTGAAGCTTTCTTT.

The CDR3 nucleotides are TGTGCCAGCAGCCGGGACAGGGCGGCCGGGGAGCTGTTTTTT. This translates into CASSRDRAAGELFF. V gene TRBV5-6 combines with J gene TRBJ2-2; 9 nucleotides match TRBD1. Germline trimming cut 4 bases from V and 6 bases from J; bases unmatched to any gene: 4. CDR3 length: 14 amino acids. CDR1 is SGHDT and CDR2 is YYEEEE in the germline V gene.

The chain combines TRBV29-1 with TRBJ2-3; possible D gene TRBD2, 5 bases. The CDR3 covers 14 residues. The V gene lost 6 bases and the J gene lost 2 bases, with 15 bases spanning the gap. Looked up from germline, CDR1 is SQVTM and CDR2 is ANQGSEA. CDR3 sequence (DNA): TGCAGCGTCACCGTAGCGTTCATCACAGATACGCAGTATTTT. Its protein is CSVTVAFITDTQYF.